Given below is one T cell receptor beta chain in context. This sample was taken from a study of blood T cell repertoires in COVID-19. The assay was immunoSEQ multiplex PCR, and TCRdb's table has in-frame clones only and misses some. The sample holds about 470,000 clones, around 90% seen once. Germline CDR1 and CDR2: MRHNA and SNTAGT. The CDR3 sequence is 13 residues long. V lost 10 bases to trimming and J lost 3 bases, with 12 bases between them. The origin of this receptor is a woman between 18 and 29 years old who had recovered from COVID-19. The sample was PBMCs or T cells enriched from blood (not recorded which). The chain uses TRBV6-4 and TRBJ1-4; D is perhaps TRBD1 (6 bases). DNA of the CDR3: TGTGCCACCCTGACAGGTCCTAATGAAAAACTGTTTTTT. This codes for CATLTGPNEKLFF.